This T cell receptor (beta chain) was recovered during a study of T cell clusters in autoimmune cytopenias. Study conclusions and caveats: Primary autoimmune cytopenia patients appeared to lack physiological T cell clusters present in healthy donors.

TRB amplification used roughly 250 ng of peripheral blood genomic DNA. On this clonotype itself: As yet, its antigen is unknown.

CDR3 length: 13 residues. Multiplex touch-down PCR amplified TRB using TRB-A and TRB-B pools in one tube. No DNA is given; TCRdb re-called the multiplex PCR reads and lists each CDR3 protein once. This table holds about 5,100 distinct CDR3 sequences. These data also formed part of another study, on T cell repertoires in aging, cancer and after chemotherapy.

Sequencing was done on a sample of peripheral blood. The chain links TRBV21-1 to TRBJ2-3. TRBV21-1 is annotated as a pseudogene. The TCR was taken from a human donor in good health. This chain's CDR3 is CASTPRSTDTQYF.